This T cell receptor beta chain was captured by sequencing in a study of blood T cell repertoires in COVID-19. In the study overall: PBMCs, B-cell-depleted T cells, or T cells provided the cDNA or gDNA that made up the material.

Trimming cost V 6 bases and J 0 bases, with 14 bases left between them. The CDR3 has 15 amino acids. Germline V gene lookup returns CDR1 SGHAT and CDR2 FQNNGV. Profiling relied on immunoSEQ multiplex PCR, and the TCRdb table lists in-frame clones only, not all of them. The table records some 250,000 clones, 86% of them present only once. The genes are TRBV11-2 and TRBJ1-1, with unresolved D. The TCR was taken from a woman aged 40-49 years with acute COVID-19. Sequenced input: PBMCs or T cells enriched from blood (not recorded which). CDR3 DNA sequence: TGTGCCAGCAGTTATAGACGGGGTTTGAACACTGAAGCTTTCTTT. This sequence encodes CASSYRRGLNTEAFF.